This T cell receptor (beta chain) was found in a study of blood T cell repertoires in COVID-19. About the research overall: COVID-19 samples collected from the United States, Italy and Spain covered acute and convalescent phases. From T cells, B-cell-depleted T cells, or PBMCs came the material, which was cDNA or gDNA.

This CDR3 comprises 15 residues. Germline loops: CDR1 SNHLY, CDR2 FYNNEI. With V trimmed by 2 bases and J by 7 bases, 3 bases remained unmatched. Original methodology: Using reference gene primer amplification, nucleated cell counts were estimated. Here immunoSEQ multiplex PCR was the method, and the copy in TCRdb shows in-frame clones only, minus some. V and J calls and clone size are given by that table; D and trimming were obtained from the DNA. The table has approximately 20,000 clones, roughly four fifths seen once. The sequenced material came from peripheral blood. The clonotype comes from an older man with acute or convalescent COVID-19. The rearrangement uses TRBV2 and TRBJ1-6; 9 bases fit TRBD1. The CDR3 here is CASSERDRVNSPLHF. The DNA for the CDR3 is TGTGCCAGCAGTGAAAGGGACAGGGTGAATTCACCCCTCCACTTT.